This T cell receptor beta chain comes out of a study of human T cells and chemical hapten exposure. Ten or more counts support this clonotype. The time point was: patch test 1, 2 weeks after DPC sensitization. Stated treatment: therapeutic diphenylcyclopropenone sensitization with weekly scalp DPC. MiXCR, run by TCRdb on the RACE reads, gives a single entry per CDR3 protein. The sample consists of fewer than 130,000 distinct CDR3 sequences, about 10% of them appearing once. The CDR3 is 13 residues long. The junction had 3 bases not matched to a gene; V was cut back by 3 bases and J by 5 bases. CDR1 and CDR2 from the germline V gene are SQVTM and ANQGSEA.

The origin of this receptor is a woman in her thirties or forties with alopecia areata. Some clones in this sample may be carry-over from other donors' samples. Sequenced here: whole blood, sampled in connection with sensitization to the hapten diphenylcyclopropenone (DPC). This chain connects TRBV29-1 to TRBJ2-2; TRBD2 matches 7 bases. CDR3 residues: CSVDGGFTGELFF. The CDR3, as DNA: TGCAGCGTTGACGGGGGGTTTACCGGGGAGCTGTTTTTT.